The following is a T cell receptor (beta chain) sequence with its context. What it binds is not known. Profiling relied on immunoSEQ multiplex PCR, and the TCRdb table lists in-frame clones only, not all of them. The sample includes 150,000 to 200,000 clones, approximately 92% of them seen just once. The data belong to a study of T cell responses to AZD1222 COVID-19 vaccine. In germline, CDR1 is SGDLS, CDR2 YYNGEE. The CDR3 length is 12 residues. V was clipped by 3 bases and J by 7 bases; unmatched bases: 2. Points from the study as a whole: Unmutated variant regions are reportedly targeted by nearly half of spike-specific TCRs. After two AZD1222 doses, spike-specific TCR breadth and depth rose versus day 0.

Material: peripheral blood, obtained on day 0 of AZD1222 vaccination. The rearrangement joins TRBV9 to TRBJ1-2; 8 bases are shared with TRBD1. The sequence was collected from an adult in good health. The CDR3 nucleotides read TGTGCCAGCAGCGGACAGGGGACTGGCTACACCTTC. This gives the protein CASSGQGTGYTF. Full variable domain (outside the CDR3, taken from reference TRBV9 and TRBJ1-2): DSGVTQTPKHLITATGQRVTLRCSPRSGDLSVYWYQQSLDQGLQFLIQYYNGEERAKGNILERFSAQQFPDLHSELNLSSLELGDSALYFCASSGQGTGYTFGSGTRLTVV.